Listed below are T cell receptor beta chains from one sample, sequenced in a study of B cell selection in AIRE deficiency. Here immunoSEQ multiplex PCR was the method, and the copy in TCRdb shows in-frame clones only, minus some. The sample consists of 20,000 to 30,000 clones, around 97% of them appearing once. Material for sequencing was conventional CD4+ T cells sorted from PBMCs. The receptors were sampled from a human donor with AIRE deficiency. Each CDR3 is given with its conserved first and last residue. The order of the fields is J gene, V gene, CDR3 protein.

TRBJ2-7 TRBV4-3 CASLPLRRTSDEQYF
TRBJ1-3 TRBV7-8 CASSLAGSPSGNTIYF
TRBJ2-7 TRBV7-9 CASSLGGQLSSYEQYF
TRBJ2-5 TRBV5-4 CASSLGQASGQETQYF
TRBJ1-3 TRBV10-3 CASEGQGRGNTIYF
TRBJ2-1 TRBV6-4 CASSPGLAGRTGQFF
TRBJ2-7 TRBV28 CASSPKNEQYF
TRBJ2-5 TRBV19 CASSALAGGIETQYF
TRBJ2-1 TRBV5-5 CASSLVGRLYNEQFF
TRBJ2-6 TRBV19 CASTPMSGRGANVLTF
TRBJ1-6 TRBV11-2 CASSVQGVGDSPLHF
TRBJ1-1 TRBV5-4 CASSLDPFNTEAFF
TRBJ2-1 TRBV5-1 CASSLVQGGYNEQFF
TRBJ1-5 TRBV28 CASRGTGGLTSQPQHF
TRBJ2-1 TRBV7-8 CASSFTLRATYNEQFF
TRBJ2-7 TRBV7-8 CASSPSAGQHYEQYF
TRBJ2-2 TRBV7-3 CASSFNTGELFF
TRBJ1-5 TRBV19 CASSISLLDRDNQPQHF
TRBJ2-1 TRBV6-1 CASSGTGFEQFF
TRBJ1-1 TRBV7-9 CASSLSDRNTEAFF
TRBJ2-1 TRBV11-3 CASSLQTGYNEQFF
TRBJ2-2 TRBV11-2 CASRSITSNTGELFF
TRBJ2-1 TRBV18 CASSQLGGSYNEQFF
TRBJ1-2 TRBV28 CAITGGYGYTF
TRBJ2-1 TRBV6-6 CASSSPGQGLNEQFF
TRBJ1-2 TRBV6-6 CASSYEGTRRGYTF
TRBJ2-3 TRBV10-3 CAISEVAYNTDTQYF
TRBJ1-2 TRBV20-1 CSAVGQGYTF
TRBJ1-2 TRBV2 CARHRGREGYTF
TRBJ2-1 TRBV10-2 CASSESARVSVYEQFF
TRBJ2-3 TRBV27 CASSHRYTDTQYF
TRBJ1-1 TRBV6-1 CASSWLSTEAFF
TRBJ2-3 TRBV5-1 CASSLGGPTQYF
TRBJ2-7 TRBV2 CASSEIAGVLEQYF
TRBJ2-1 TRBV4-3 CASSLHDNEQFF
TRBJ2-3 TRBV29-1 CSVEDEGQGTDTQYF
TRBJ1-1 TRBV27 CASSTGPNTEAFF
TRBJ1-2 TRBV10-3 CAITRGGGYTF
TRBJ2-1 TRBV19 CASSPRASGRGYNEQFF
TRBJ1-2 TRBV5-6 CASSSPLGEGHGYTF
TRBJ1-4 TRBV29-1 CSVGVGGGNEKLFF
TRBJ2-5 TRBV4-3 CASSQQGARETQYF
TRBJ2-5 TRBV7-9 CASRPTGTGGQETQYF